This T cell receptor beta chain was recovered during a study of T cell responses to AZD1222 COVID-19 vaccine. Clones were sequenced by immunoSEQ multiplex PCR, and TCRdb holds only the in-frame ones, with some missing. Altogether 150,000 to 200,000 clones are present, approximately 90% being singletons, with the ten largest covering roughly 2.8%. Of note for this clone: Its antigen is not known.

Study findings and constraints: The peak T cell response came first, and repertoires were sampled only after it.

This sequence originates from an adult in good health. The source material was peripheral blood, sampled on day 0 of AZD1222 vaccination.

The CDR3 here is CSVGKGRNTEAFF. In nucleotides, the CDR3 is TGCAGCGTTGGTAAGGGCCGGAACACTGAAGCTTTCTTT. The rearrangement uses TRBV29-1 and TRBJ1-1; D is undetermined. The germline V gene encodes CDR1 SQVTM and CDR2 ANQGSEA. With 4 bases removed from V and 1 base from J, the gap between germline ends came to 10 bases. The CDR3 totals 13 residues.